The clone carrying this T cell receptor (beta chain) occurred many times. Its antigen remains unidentified. CDR1 is MNHEY, CDR2 SVGAGI, per germline. V was pared by 2 bases and J by 5 bases, with 5 bases of the junction left unmatched. There are 15 residues in the CDR3. The record originates from a study of neurological immune-mediated disorders. Regarding the study as a whole: A possible signature appeared as one related-CDR3 cluster, in which phylogenetic grouping placed the repertoires of 18 of 34 multiple sclerosis patients. HTLV-1-associated myelopathy had the most TCR clonal expansion, and multiple sclerosis had the least, less than healthy controls. Across subjects, no CDR3 amino acid sequence appeared in expanded clones of more than one subject, a finding that suggested private repertoires in all groups.

Synthesis of cDNA was accomplished via 5'RACE employing 10-nucleotide random UMIs. TCRdb reprocessed the 5' RACE reads with MiXCR, giving one entry per CDR3 protein. The data contain tens of thousands of distinct CDR3 sequences, roughly 2.6% of them singletons. Source material: PBMCs. The V and J genes are TRBV6-5 and TRBJ1-2; 10 bases agree with TRBD1. This receptor was taken from a woman in her 30s with multiple sclerosis. The CDR3 DNA reads as TGTGCCAGCAGTTACCGGGGGACAGGGGCATATGGCTACACCTTC. Translated: CASSYRGTGAYGYTF.